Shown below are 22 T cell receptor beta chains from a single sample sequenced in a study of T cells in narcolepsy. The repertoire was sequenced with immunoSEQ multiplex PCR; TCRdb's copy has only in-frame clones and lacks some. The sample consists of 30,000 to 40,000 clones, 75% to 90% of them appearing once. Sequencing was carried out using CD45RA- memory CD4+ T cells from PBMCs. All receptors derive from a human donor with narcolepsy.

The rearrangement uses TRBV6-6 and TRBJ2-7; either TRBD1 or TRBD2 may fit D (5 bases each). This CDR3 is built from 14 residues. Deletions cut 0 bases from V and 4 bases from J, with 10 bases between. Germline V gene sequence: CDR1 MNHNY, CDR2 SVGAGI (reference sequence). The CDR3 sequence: CASSYSGTRYEQYF. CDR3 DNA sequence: TGTGCCAGCAGTTACTCCGGGACCAGATACGAGCAGTACTTC.

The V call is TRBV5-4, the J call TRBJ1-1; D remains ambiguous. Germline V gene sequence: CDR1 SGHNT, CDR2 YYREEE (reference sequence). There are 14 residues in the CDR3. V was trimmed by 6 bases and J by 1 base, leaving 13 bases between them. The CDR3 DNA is TGTGCCAGCACCGAATCGGAGTGGAACACTGAAGCTTTCTTT. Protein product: CASTESEWNTEAFF.

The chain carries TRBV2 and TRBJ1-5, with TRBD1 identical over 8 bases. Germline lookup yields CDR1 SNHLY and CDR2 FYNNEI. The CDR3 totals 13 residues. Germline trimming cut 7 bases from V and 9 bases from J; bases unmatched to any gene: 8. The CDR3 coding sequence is TGTGCCAGCACGGGACAGGAGGATTCGCCCCAGCATTTT. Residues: CASTGQEDSPQHF.

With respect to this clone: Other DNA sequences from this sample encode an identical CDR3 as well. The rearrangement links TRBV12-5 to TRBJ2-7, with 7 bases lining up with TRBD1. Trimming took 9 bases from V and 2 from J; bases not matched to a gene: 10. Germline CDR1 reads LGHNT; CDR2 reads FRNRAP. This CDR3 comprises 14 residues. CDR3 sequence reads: CARALSTGPYEQYF. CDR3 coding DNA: TGTGCTAGGGCCCTGTCGACAGGGCCCTACGAGCAGTACTTC.

CDR3 protein: CASSLKMLAGSTRDTQYF. In DNA form, the CDR3 reads TGTGCCAGCAGCTTGAAAATGCTAGCGGGGTCCACGAGAGATACGCAGTATTTT. The V call is TRBV5-5, the J call TRBJ2-3; 9 bases map to TRBD2. Germline loops: CDR1 SGHKS, CDR2 YYEKEE (reference sequence). V dropped 1 base and J dropped 5; count of bases not matched to a gene: 14. The CDR3 sequence is 18 residues long. Drawing the rest from reference TRBV5-5 and TRBJ2-3, the complete variable domain is DAGVTQSPTHLIKTRGQQVTLRCSPISGHKSVSWYQQVLGQGPQFIFQYYEKEERGRGNFPDRFSARQFPNYSSELNVNALLLGDSALYLCASSLKMLAGSTRDTQYFGPGTRLTVL.

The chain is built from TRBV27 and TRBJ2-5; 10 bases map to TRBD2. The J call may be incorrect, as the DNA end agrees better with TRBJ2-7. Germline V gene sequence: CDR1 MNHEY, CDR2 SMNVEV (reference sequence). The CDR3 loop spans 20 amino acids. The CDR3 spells CASSPFESRLLAGRGYEQYF. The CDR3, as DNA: TGTGCCAGCAGTCCCTTTGAGAGTCGGCTACTAGCGGGGAGAGGGTACGAGCAGTACTTC.

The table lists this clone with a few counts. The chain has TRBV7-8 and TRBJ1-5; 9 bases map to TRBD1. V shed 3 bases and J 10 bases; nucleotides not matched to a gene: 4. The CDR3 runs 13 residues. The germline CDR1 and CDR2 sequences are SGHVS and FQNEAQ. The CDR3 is CASSFGTGTPQHF. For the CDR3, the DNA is TGTGCCAGCAGCTTTGGGACAGGGACCCCCCAGCATTTT.

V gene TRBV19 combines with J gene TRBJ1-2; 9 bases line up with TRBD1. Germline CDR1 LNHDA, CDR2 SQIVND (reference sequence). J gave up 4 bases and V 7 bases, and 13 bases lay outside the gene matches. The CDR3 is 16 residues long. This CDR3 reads CASTFKGTGRVYGYTF. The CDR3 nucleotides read TGTGCCAGTACCTTCAAAGGGACAGGGCGTGTCTATGGCTACACCTTC.

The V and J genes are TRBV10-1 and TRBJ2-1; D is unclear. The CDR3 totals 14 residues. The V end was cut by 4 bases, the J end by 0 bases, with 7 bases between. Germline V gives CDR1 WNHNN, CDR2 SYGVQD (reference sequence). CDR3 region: CASSAPSSYNEQFF. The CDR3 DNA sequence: TGCGCCAGCAGTGCCCCAAGCTCCTACAATGAGCAGTTCTTC.

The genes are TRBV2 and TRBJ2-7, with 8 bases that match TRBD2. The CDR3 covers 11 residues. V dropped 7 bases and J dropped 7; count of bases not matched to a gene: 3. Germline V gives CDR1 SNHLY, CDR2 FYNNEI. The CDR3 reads CASTRGGEQYF. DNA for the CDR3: TGTGCCAGCACTCGGGGGGGAGAGCAGTACTTC.

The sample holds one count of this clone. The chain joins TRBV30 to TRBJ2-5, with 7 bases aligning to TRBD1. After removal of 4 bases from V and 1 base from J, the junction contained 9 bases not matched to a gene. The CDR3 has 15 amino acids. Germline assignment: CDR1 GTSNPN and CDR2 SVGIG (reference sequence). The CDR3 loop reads CAWIPRQGSQETQYF. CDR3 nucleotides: TGTGCCTGGATTCCTCGACAGGGCTCCCAAGAGACCCAGTACTTC. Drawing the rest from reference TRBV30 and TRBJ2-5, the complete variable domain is SQTIHQWPATLVQPVGSPLSLECTVEGTSNPNLYWYRQAAGRGLQLLFYSVGIGQISSEVPQNLSASRPQDRQFILSSKKLLLSDSGFYLCAWIPRQGSQETQYFGPGTRLLVL.

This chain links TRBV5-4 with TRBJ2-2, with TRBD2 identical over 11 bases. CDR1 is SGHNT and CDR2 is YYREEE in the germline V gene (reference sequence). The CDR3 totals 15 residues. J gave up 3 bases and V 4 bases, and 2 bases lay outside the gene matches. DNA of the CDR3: TGTGCCAGCAGCCGGACTAGCGGGTACACCGGGGAGCTGTTTTTT. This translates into CASSRTSGYTGELFF.

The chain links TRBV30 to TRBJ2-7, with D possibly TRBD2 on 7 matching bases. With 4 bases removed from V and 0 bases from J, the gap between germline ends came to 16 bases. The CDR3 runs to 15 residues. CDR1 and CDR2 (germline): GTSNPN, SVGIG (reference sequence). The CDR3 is CAWTLGGTRSYEQYF. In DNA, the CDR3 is TGTGCCTGGACCCTGGGGGGGACACGCTCCTACGAGCAGTACTTC.

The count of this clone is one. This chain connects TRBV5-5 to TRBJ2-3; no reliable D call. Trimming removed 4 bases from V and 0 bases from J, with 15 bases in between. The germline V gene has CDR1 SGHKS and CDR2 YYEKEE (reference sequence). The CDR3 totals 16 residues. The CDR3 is CASSPGWQLSTDTQYF. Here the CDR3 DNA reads TGTGCCAGCAGCCCTGGTTGGCAGCTCAGCACAGATACGCAGTATTTT.

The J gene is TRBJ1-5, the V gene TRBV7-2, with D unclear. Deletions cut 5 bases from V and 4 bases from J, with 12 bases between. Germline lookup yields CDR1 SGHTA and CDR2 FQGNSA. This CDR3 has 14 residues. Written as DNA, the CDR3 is TGTGCCAGCAGCCCCGACAAGGCGAATCAGCCCCAGCATTTT. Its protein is CASSPDKANQPQHF.

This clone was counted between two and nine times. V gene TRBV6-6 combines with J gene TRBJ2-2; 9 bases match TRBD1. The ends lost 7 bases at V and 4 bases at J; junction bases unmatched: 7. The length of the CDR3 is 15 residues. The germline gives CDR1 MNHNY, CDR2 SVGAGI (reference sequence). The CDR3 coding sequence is TGTGCCAGCACCCGGGACAGGGTTAGCACCGGGGAGCTGTTTTTT. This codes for CASTRDRVSTGELFF.

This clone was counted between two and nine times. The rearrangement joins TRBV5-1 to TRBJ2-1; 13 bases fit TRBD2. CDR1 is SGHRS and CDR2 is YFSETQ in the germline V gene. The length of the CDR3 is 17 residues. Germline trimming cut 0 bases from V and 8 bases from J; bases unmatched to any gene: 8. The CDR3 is CASSLGPTSGGIDEQFF. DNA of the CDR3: TGCGCCAGCAGCTTGGGCCCGACTAGCGGGGGGATCGATGAGCAGTTCTTC. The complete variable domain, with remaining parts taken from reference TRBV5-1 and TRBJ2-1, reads KAGVTQTPRYLIKTRGQQVTLSCSPISGHRSVSWYQQTPGQGLQFLFEYFSETQRNKGNFPGRFSGRQFSNSRSEMNVSTLELGDSALYLCASSLGPTSGGIDEQFFGPGTRLTVL.

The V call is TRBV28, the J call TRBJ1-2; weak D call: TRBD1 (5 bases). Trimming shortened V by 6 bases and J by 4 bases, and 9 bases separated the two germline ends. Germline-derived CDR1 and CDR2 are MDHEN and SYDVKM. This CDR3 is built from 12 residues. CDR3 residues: CASRSGGYGYTF. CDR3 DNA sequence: TGTGCCAGCAGATCCGGGGGCTATGGCTACACCTTC.

The CDR3 reads CAWSQQDGNQPQHF. CDR3 DNA sequence: TGTGCCTGGAGTCAGCAGGACGGGAATCAGCCCCAGCATTTT. The J gene is TRBJ1-5, the V gene TRBV30; D is unclear. The V and J ends lost 2 bases and 4 bases respectively, with 12 bases between them. CDR3 length: 14 residues. Looked up from germline, CDR1 is GTSNPN and CDR2 is SVGIG (reference sequence).

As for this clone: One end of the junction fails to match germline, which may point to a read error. The CDR3 coding sequence is TGTGCCAGCAGTGAATACCCGGGAGTGAAGACCCAGCACTTC. It translates to CASSEYPGVKTQHF. V usage is TRBV6-1 and J usage is TRBJ2-5, with a weak D call TRBD2 (6 bases). Germline CDR1 MNHNS, CDR2 SASEGT. This CDR3 spans 14 amino acids.

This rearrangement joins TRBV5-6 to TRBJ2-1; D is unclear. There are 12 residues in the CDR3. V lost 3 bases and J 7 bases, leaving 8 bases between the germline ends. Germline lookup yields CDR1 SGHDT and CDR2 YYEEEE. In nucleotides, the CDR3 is TGTGCCAGCAGCTCCCCTTCGAATGAGCAGTTCTTC. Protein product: CASSSPSNEQFF. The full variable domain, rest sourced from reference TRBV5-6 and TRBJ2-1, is DAGVTQSPTHLIKTRGQQVTLRCSPKSGHDTVSWYQQALGQGPQFIFQYYEEEERQRGNFPDRFSGHQFPNYSSELNVNALLLGDSALYLCASSSPSNEQFFGPGTRLTVL.

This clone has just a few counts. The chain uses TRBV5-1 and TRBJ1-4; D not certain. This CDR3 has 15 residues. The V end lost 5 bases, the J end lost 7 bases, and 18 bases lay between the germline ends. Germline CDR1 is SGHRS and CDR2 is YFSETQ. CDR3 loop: CASRPGPSPFEKLFF. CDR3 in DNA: TGCGCCAGCAGGCCTGGGCCGTCTCCTTTTGAAAAACTGTTTTTT.